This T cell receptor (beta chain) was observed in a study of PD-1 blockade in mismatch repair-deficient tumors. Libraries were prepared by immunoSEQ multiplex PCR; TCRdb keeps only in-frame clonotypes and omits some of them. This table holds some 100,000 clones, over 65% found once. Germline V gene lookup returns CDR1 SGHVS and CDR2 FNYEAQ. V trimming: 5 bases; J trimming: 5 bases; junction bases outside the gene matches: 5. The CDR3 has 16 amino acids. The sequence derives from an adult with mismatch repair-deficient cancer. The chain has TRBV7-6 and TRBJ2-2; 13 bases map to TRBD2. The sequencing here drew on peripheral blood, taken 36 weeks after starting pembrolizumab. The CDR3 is CASSIGLAGATGELFF. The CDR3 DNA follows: TGTGCCAGCAGCATCGGACTAGCGGGAGCTACCGGGGAGCTGTTTTTT.